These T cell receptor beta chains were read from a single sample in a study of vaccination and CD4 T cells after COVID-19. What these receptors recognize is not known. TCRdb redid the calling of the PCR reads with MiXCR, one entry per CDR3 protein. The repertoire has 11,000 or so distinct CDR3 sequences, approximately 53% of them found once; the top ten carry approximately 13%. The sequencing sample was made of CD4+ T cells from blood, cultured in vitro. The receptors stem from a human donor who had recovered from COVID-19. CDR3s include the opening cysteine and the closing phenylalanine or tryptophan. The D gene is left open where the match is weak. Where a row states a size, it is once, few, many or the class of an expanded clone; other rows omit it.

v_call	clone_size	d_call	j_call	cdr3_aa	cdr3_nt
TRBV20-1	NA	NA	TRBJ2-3	CSAGDTDTQYF	TGCAGTGCCGGGGACACAGATACGCAGTATTTT
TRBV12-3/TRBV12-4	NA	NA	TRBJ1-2	CASSPREGIYGYTF	TGTGCCAGCAGCCCCCGGGAGGGGATTTATGGCTACACCTTC
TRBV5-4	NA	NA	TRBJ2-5	CASSLAGRETQYF	TGTGCCAGCAGCTTGGCAGGAAGGGAGACCCAGTACTTC
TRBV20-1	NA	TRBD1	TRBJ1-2	CSAARPGQGNYGYTF	TGCAGTGCCGCGAGGCCGGGACAGGGTAACTATGGCTACACCTTC
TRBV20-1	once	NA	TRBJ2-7	CSAPPGLPTYEQYF	TGCAGTGCCCCCCCAGGACTACCCACCTACGAGCAGTACTTC
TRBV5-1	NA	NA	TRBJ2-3	CASSPTGDTQYF	TGCGCCAGCAGCCCTACAGGAGATACGCAGTATTTT
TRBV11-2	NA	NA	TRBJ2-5	CASSLATLETQYF	TGTGCCAGCAGCTTAGCTACATTAGAGACCCAGTACTTC
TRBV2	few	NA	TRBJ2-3	CASIQAGFTDTQYF	TGTGCCAGCATCCAAGCGGGTTTCACAGATACGCAGTATTTT
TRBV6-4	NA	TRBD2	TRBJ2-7	CATCTPGLVDYEQYF	TGTGCCACCTGTACACCGGGACTAGTGGACTACGAGCAGTACTTC
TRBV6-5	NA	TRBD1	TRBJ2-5	CASSYLSTRFADRGQETQYF	TGTGCCAGCAGTTACCTCTCCACGCGGTTCGCGGACAGGGGCCAAGAGACCCAGTACTTC
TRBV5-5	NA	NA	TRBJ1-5	CASSFGGRDQPQHF	TGTGCCAGCAGCTTCGGAGGGAGGGATCAGCCCCAGCATTTT
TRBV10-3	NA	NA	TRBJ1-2	CAISGLGQLNYGYTF	TGTGCCATCAGCGGCCTCGGACAGCTGAACTATGGCTACACCTTC
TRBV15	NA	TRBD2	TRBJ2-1	CATSLRNPGGEQFF	TGTGCCACCAGCCTAAGGAACCCGGGAGGGGAGCAGTTCTTC
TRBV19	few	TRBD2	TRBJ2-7	CASSPSGSSYEQYF	TGTGCCAGTAGTCCTAGCGGGAGCTCCTACGAGCAGTACTTC
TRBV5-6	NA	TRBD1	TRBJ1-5	CASSLSSSRLGGRGHQPQHF	TGTGCCAGCAGCTTGTCCTCAAGTCGGCTTGGTGGCAGGGGGCACCAGCCCCAGCATTTT
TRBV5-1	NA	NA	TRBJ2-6	CASRAAGSGANVLTF	TGCGCCAGCAGGGCCGCGGGTAGTGGGGCCAACGTCCTGACTTTC
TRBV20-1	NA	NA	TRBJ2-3	CSAELEDTQYF	TGCAGTGCTGAGCTCGAAGATACGCAGTATTTT
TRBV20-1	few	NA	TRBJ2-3	CSATGRGTDTQYF	TGCAGTGCAACAGGGAGGGGCACAGATACGCAGTATTTT
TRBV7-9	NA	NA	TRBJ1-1	CASSLVRAPNTEAFF	TGTGCCAGCAGCTTAGTCAGGGCGCCAAACACTGAAGCTTTCTTT
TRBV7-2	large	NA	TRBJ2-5	CASSFRRQQETQYF	TGTGCCAGCAGCTTTAGACGGCAGCAAGAGACCCAGTACTTC
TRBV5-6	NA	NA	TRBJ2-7	CASSLSRGYSYEQYF	TGTGCCAGCAGCTTGTCCCGCGGATATTCCTACGAGCAGTACTTC
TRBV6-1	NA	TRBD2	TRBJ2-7	CASSPASGRDWYEQYF	TGTGCCAGCAGTCCTGCTAGCGGGAGGGATTGGTACGAGCAGTACTTC
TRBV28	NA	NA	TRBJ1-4	CASSKSGEKLFF	TGTGCCAGCAGTAAATCCGGTGAAAAACTGTTTTTT
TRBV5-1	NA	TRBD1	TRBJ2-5	CASSPGTGGIGETQYF	TGCGCCAGCAGCCCGGGGACAGGGGGCATTGGGGAGACCCAGTACTTC
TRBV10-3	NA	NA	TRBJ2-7	CAISGGEYEQYF	TGTGCCATCAGCGGAGGGGAATACGAGCAGTACTTC
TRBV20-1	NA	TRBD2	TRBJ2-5	CSATSGEETQYF	TGCAGTGCTACTAGCGGAGAAGAGACCCAGTACTTC
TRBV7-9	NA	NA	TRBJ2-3	CASTDPLGRVVSDTQYF	TGTGCCAGCACTGACCCCCTCGGCAGGGTCGTTTCAGATACGCAGTATTTT
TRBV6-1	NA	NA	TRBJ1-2	CASTGSNYGYTF	TGTGCCAGCACCGGGTCTAACTATGGCTACACCTTC
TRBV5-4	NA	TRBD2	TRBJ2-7	CASSSQTSGGEQYF	TGTGCCAGCAGCTCCCAGACTAGCGGAGGCGAGCAGTACTTC
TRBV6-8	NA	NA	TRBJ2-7	CASSYARVGARSPHQNEQYF	TGTGCCAGCAGTTACGCACGGGTCGGCGCGAGGAGTCCCCATCAAAACGAGCAGTACTTC
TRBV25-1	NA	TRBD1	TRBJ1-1	CASSVGPRQGADTEAFF	TGTGCCAGCAGTGTTGGGCCCCGACAGGGGGCGGACACTGAAGCTTTCTTT
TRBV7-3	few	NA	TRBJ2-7	CASAQEYF	TGTGCCAGCGCACAGGAGTACTTC
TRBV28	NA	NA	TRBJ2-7	CASSEMSPYEQYF	TGTGCCAGCAGCGAGATGAGCCCCTACGAGCAGTACTTC
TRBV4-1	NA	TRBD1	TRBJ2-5	CASSQGDSQETQYF	TGCGCCAGCAGCCAAGGGGACAGCCAAGAGACCCAGTACTTC
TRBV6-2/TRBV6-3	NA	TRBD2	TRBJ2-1	CASSYLAGGPRYNEQFF	TGTGCCAGCAGTTACCTAGCGGGAGGGCCTCGCTACAATGAGCAGTTCTTC
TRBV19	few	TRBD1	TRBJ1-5	CASRLSGTGGHQPQHF	TGTGCCAGTAGGCTTTCCGGGACAGGGGGACATCAGCCCCAGCATTTT
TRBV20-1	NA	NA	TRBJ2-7	CSASKEIAYEQYF	TGCAGTGCTAGCAAGGAAATAGCCTACGAGCAGTACTTC
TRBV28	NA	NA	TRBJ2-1	CASSLGASYNEQFF	TGTGCCAGCAGCCTGGGTGCCTCCTACAATGAGCAGTTCTTC
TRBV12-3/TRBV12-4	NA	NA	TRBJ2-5	CASSKGGKETQYF	TGTGCCAGCAGTAAAGGGGGAAAAGAGACCCAGTACTTC
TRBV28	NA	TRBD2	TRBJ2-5	CASSRSSGSAETQYF	TGTGCCAGCAGCCGTTCTAGCGGGAGTGCAGAGACCCAGTACTTC
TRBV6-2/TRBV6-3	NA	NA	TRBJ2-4	CASQGRGDINIQYF	TGTGCCAGCCAGGGCAGGGGTGATATAAACATTCAGTACTTC
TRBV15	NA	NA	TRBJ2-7	CATSRDPDGEQYF	TGTGCCACCAGCAGAGATCCCGACGGGGAGCAGTACTTC
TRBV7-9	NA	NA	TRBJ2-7	CASSPQSSYEQYF	TGTGCCAGCAGCCCGCAGTCCTCCTACGAGCAGTACTTC
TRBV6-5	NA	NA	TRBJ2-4	CASSYSTPGEGDGYFIQYF	TGTGCCAGCAGTTACTCGACGCCGGGGGAGGGGGACGGCTATTTCATTCAGTACTTC
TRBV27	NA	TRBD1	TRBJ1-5	CASIFGGTGQLFYSNQPQHF	TGTGCCAGCATCTTCGGTGGCACGGGACAGCTGTTTTATAGCAATCAGCCCCAGCATTTT
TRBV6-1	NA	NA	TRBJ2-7	CASTHGRNSYEQYF	TGTGCCAGCACTCACGGACGGAACTCCTACGAGCAGTACTTC
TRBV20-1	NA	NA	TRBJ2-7	CSARSWEYEQYF	TGCAGTGCTAGATCCTGGGAGTACGAGCAGTACTTC
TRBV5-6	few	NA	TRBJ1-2	CASSRPGADYGYTF	TGTGCCAGCAGCCGCCCGGGGGCCGACTATGGCTACACCTTC
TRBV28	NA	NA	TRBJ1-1	CASHEASRRDTEAFF	TGTGCCAGCCATGAAGCCTCCCGACGGGACACTGAAGCTTTCTTT
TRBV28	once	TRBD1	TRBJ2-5	CASRRDRETQYF	TGTGCCAGCCGCCGGGACAGGGAGACCCAGTACTTC